The entry below gives a single T cell receptor (beta chain) sequence along with its context. Its target is unknown. Trimming cost V 4 bases and J 0 bases; bases outside gene matches: 3. CDR1 is LNHDA and CDR2 is SQIVND in the germline V gene (reference sequence). This CDR3 contains 15 residues. Primers for the PCR totalled 60 Vbeta and 13 Jbeta. Method: immunoSEQ multiplex PCR; TCRdb's copy keeps in-frame clones and lacks some. The sample has around 150,000 clones, roughly 80% seen once. The record originates from a study of cytomegalovirus exposure and HLA in healthy donors. Study-level findings and limits: A later look showed TCR association rates differing by HLA locus, highest for DRB1 and lowest for HLA-C. Rare TCR sequences dominated, though some public TCRs recurred in many donors. A likely sequencing artifact accounted for one observed cluster of highly shared sequence variants. The sole available immune exposure information was CMV serostatus.

This receptor was taken from a man aged 50-59 years in good health and CMV-seropositive. V usage is TRBV19 and J usage is TRBJ2-7; TRBD2 aligns across 10 bases. Material: PBMCs. The CDR3 DNA is TGTGCCAGTAGTAGGCTAGCGGGGGTCTCCTACGAGCAGTACTTC. Residues: CASSRLAGVSYEQYF. Supplemented by reference TRBV19 and TRBJ2-7, the full variable domain reads DGGITQSPKYLFRKEGQNVTLSCEQNLNHDAMYWYRQDPGQGLRLIYYSQIVNDFQKGDIAEGYSVSREKKESFPLTVTSAQKNPTAFYLCASSRLAGVSYEQYFGPGTRLTVT.